One and the same sample provided the 30 T cell receptor beta chains below, sequenced in a study of cytomegalovirus exposure and HLA in healthy donors. PCR amplification relied on 60 Vbeta primers (plus 13 Jbeta primers). Profiled with immunoSEQ multiplex PCR; TCRdb holds only in-frame clones, not every one. The repertoire holds just over 150,000 clones, with around four fifths as singletons. Sequenced sample: PBMCs. These receptors all come from a woman aged 25 to 39 in good health and CMV-seronegative.

This sequence joins TRBV18 and TRBJ2-5; TRBD2 matches at 13 bases. After removal of 1 base from V and 3 bases from J, the junction contained 2 bases not matched to a gene. Germline V CDR1 and CDR2: KGHSH, LQKENI. This CDR3 region has 16 residues. As DNA, the CDR3 is TGTGCCAGCTCACCACGGACTAGCGGGGGAAAAGAGACCCAGTACTTC. Translation gives CASSPRTSGGKETQYF.

V usage is TRBV6-1 and J usage is TRBJ2-3; 10 nucleotides match TRBD2. Trimming took 4 bases from V and 2 from J; bases not matched to a gene: 6. This CDR3 is 16 amino acids long. CDR1 MNHNS and CDR2 SASEGT come from the germline V gene. CDR3 region: CASSVQLAGYTDTQYF. Written as DNA, the CDR3 is TGTGCCAGCAGTGTACAACTAGCGGGGTACACAGATACGCAGTATTTT.

This clone occurred a few times. The CDR3 protein is CTSSRGFLGVNEQFF. In DNA form, the CDR3 reads TGCACCAGCAGCCGGGGTTTCCTAGGGGTAAATGAGCAGTTCTTC. The gene calls are TRBV1 and TRBJ2-1; TRBD1, the D gene given by the table, was not confirmed from the DNA. TRBV1 represents a pseudogene. The CDR3 has 15 amino acids.

This clone was counted between two and nine times. The CDR3 reads CASSFWGRDTQYF. The DNA of the CDR3 is TGCGCCAGCAGCTTCTGGGGGCGAGATACGCAGTATTTT. The chain is built from TRBV5-1 and TRBJ2-3, with a weak D call TRBD1 (6 bases). The ends were cut back, 2 bases at V and 5 bases at J, with 9 bases in the middle. The CDR3 is 13 residues long. In germline, CDR1 is SGHRS, CDR2 YFSETQ. Based on the CDR3 plus reference TRBV5-1 and TRBJ2-3, the full variable domain is KAGVTQTPRYLIKTRGQQVTLSCSPISGHRSVSWYQQTPGQGLQFLFEYFSETQRNKGNFPGRFSGRQFSNSRSEMNVSTLELGDSALYLCASSFWGRDTQYFGPGTRLTVL.

The chain joins TRBV2 to TRBJ2-3; D uncertain. The CDR3 extends over 13 amino acids. V was cut by 7 bases and J by 3 bases, with 11 bases left in between. CDR1 and CDR2 from the germline V gene are SNHLY and FYNNEI. CDR3 DNA: TGTGCCAGCAAACGCCGTCAGACAGATACGCAGTATTTT. It yields the protein CASKRRQTDTQYF.

This chain links TRBV5-1 with TRBJ1-4, with D tentatively TRBD1 (6 bases). The CDR3 has 14 amino acids. Germline V gene lookup returns CDR1 SGHRS and CDR2 YFSETQ. Between the trimmed V and J ends, which lost 1 base and 4 bases, there was a span of 8 bases. Here the CDR3 DNA reads TGCGCCAGCAGCTTGTCACAGGGTAATGAAAAACTGTTTTTT. Amino acid sequence: CASSLSQGNEKLFF.

The V gene is TRBV28, the J gene TRBJ1-5, with D uncertain. The CDR3 runs to 16 residues. The germline V gene encodes CDR1 MDHEN and CDR2 SYDVKM. Trimming pared 3 bases from V and 2 bases from J, leaving 14 bases between. CDR3: CASSFSSVNRNQPQHF. DNA for the CDR3: TGTGCCAGCAGTTTCTCTTCAGTGAATCGCAATCAGCCCCAGCATTTT.

The chain recombines TRBV7-8 with TRBJ1-5; TRBD1 is a possible D gene (6 bases). V was cut by 5 bases and J by 1 base, with 15 bases left in between. The germline V gene encodes CDR1 SGHVS and CDR2 FQNEAQ. This CDR3 comprises 16 residues. CDR3 in amino acids: CASSPWGQTSNQPQHF. The CDR3 DNA sequence: TGTGCCAGCAGCCCATGGGGGCAGACCAGCAATCAGCCCCAGCATTTT.

This sequence joins TRBV27 and TRBJ1-1; TRBD1 matches at 8 bases. Germline CDR1 is MNHEY and CDR2 is SMNVEV (reference sequence). The CDR3 runs 17 residues. Trimming cost V 5 bases and J 5 bases; bases outside gene matches: 16. CDR3 sequence (DNA): TGTGCCAGCAGTCCAGCACTCTTCCGGACAGGGACGACTGAAGCTTTCTTT. Protein: CASSPALFRTGTTEAFF.

The chain joins TRBV5-4 to TRBJ1-1; D is ambiguous. Germline-derived CDR1 and CDR2 are SGHNT and YYREEE (reference sequence). The CDR3 spans 13 residues. Between the trimmed V and J ends, which lost 4 bases and 5 bases, there was a span of 12 bases. The CDR3 nucleotides read TGTGCCAGCAGCCCCCTTACAGAGACTGAAGCTTTCTTT. Translating gives CASSPLTETEAFF.

This sequence joins TRBV6-7 and TRBJ2-4; D is possibly TRBD2 (5 bases). TRBV6-7 is noted as an ORF with a role that remains uncertain. The CDR3 has 15 residues. V dropped 0 bases and J dropped 1 base, with 7 bases sitting between them. CDR3 DNA sequence: TGTGCCAGCAGTTACTCGCGCGGGGCCAAAAACATTCAGTACTTC. Amino acids: CASSYSRGAKNIQYF.

V usage is TRBV10-3 and J usage is TRBJ2-5, with 8 nucleotides matching TRBD2. The germline CDR1 and CDR2 sequences are ENHRY and SYGVKD. Unmatched junction bases numbered 14, after V lost 4 bases and J lost 1 base. This CDR3 is 18 amino acids long. The CDR3 loop is CAISVSPSIAGTQETQYF. The DNA for the CDR3 is TGTGCCATCAGTGTGTCCCCGTCAATAGCGGGAACCCAAGAGACCCAGTACTTC.

The genes are TRBV4-2 and TRBJ2-7; TRBD1 might be the D (5 bases). This CDR3 contains 14 residues. Germline V gene sequence: CDR1 LGHNA, CDR2 YNFKEQ. With 0 bases removed from V and 3 bases from J, the gap between germline ends came to 9 bases. DNA of the CDR3: TGTGCCAGCAGCCAAGAAGTTCAGGGCTACGAGCAGTACTTC. This gives the protein CASSQEVQGYEQYF.

This clone has a handful of counts. The CDR3: CASSLRTAHGEQFF. CDR3 DNA sequence: TGTGCCAGCAGCCTACGGACTGCCCACGGGGAGCAGTTCTTC. This rearrangement joins TRBV7-6 to TRBJ2-1; maybe TRBD2 (5 bases). CDR1 is SGHVS and CDR2 is FNYEAQ in the germline V gene. The CDR3 has 14 residues. V was trimmed by 5 bases and J by 10 bases, leaving 18 bases between them.

This sequence joins TRBV28 and TRBJ1-5; TRBD1 agrees at 8 bases. The ends lost 5 bases at V and 3 bases at J; junction bases unmatched: 3. In germline, CDR1 is MDHEN, CDR2 SYDVKM. The CDR3 extends over 14 amino acids. Here the CDR3 DNA reads TGTGCCAGCAGTCCGGGACAGGCCAATCAGCCCCAGCATTTT. Translating gives CASSPGQANQPQHF.

The V call is TRBV18, the J call TRBJ1-6, with D perhaps TRBD1 (5 bases). Germline V gives CDR1 KGHSH, CDR2 LQKENI. V lost 2 bases to trimming and J lost 10 bases, with 18 bases between them. CDR3 length: 16 residues. CDR3 DNA: TGTGCCAGCTCACCATTTGGGGGGAGCATTCTGTCACCCCTCCACTTT. Translating it yields CASSPFGGSILSPLHF.

The chain links TRBV2 to TRBJ2-7, with D tentatively TRBD1 (5 bases). The V end was cut by 0 bases, the J end by 0 bases, with 9 bases between. From germline, CDR1 is SNHLY and CDR2 FYNNEI. The CDR3 is made up of 15 amino acids. The CDR3 nucleotides read TGTGCCAGCAGTGAAGCCGCGACAGCCTCCTACGAGCAGTACTTC. It yields the protein CASSEAATASYEQYF.

J is TRBJ2-5 and V is TRBV7-8; 9 bases line up with TRBD1. J gave up 4 bases and V 0 bases, and 3 bases lay outside the gene matches. Germline values: CDR1 SGHVS, CDR2 FQNEAQ. The CDR3 runs to 15 residues. CDR3 DNA sequence: TGTGCCAGCAGCTTAGCTCGGACAGGGGTAGAGACCCAGTACTTC. Protein product: CASSLARTGVETQYF.

This chain connects TRBV7-9 to TRBJ1-2; D call uncertain. The germline V gene encodes CDR1 SEHNR and CDR2 FQNEAQ (reference sequence). Trimming took off 3 bases at V and 0 bases at J, with 14 bases between the two ends. The CDR3 sequence is 16 residues long. The CDR3 is CASSFGVIISNYGYTF. The CDR3, as DNA: TGTGCCAGCAGCTTTGGAGTGATTATCTCTAACTATGGCTACACCTTC.

The chain joins TRBV7-2 to TRBJ1-6; D is uncertain. Germline CDR1 and CDR2: SGHTA and FQGNSA. The length of the CDR3 is 13 residues. The germline V and J ends were trimmed by 5 bases and 4 bases, with 6 bases remaining between them. CDR3 bases: TGTGCCAGCAGCCCGGAGTATAATTCACCCCTCCACTTT. As protein: CASSPEYNSPLHF.

The sample holds one count of this clone. The rearrangement joins TRBV10-3 to TRBJ1-1, with D tentatively TRBD1 (6 bases). This CDR3 is built from 13 residues. CDR1 and CDR2 from the germline V gene are ENHRY and SYGVKD. With 10 bases removed from V and 2 bases from J, the gap between germline ends came to 14 bases. The CDR3 DNA is TGTGCCACTAGTGGACAGTTAAACACTGAAGCTTTCTTT. The encoded protein is CATSGQLNTEAFF.

J is TRBJ2-2 and V is TRBV7-9; D gene ambiguous. V gave up 5 bases and J gave up 9 bases, with 22 bases separating them. Germline CDR1 reads SEHNR; CDR2 reads FQNEAQ (reference sequence). The CDR3 is made up of 16 amino acids. Written as DNA, the CDR3 is TGTGCCAGCAGCCCCCCCGGAGTTGAGCGTACCCGGGAGCTGTTTTTT. This gives the protein CASSPPGVERTRELFF.

The chain joins TRBV19 to TRBJ1-5; possible D gene TRBD1, 5 bases. This CDR3 contains 17 residues. The germline CDR1 and CDR2 sequences are LNHDA and SQIVND (reference sequence). Trimming stripped 6 bases from V and 0 bases from J, with 18 bases between. CDR3 in DNA: TGTGCCAGTAGCAAACAAGGAGACAGCTATAGCAATCAGCCCCAGCATTTT. Its translation is CASSKQGDSYSNQPQHF.

The V gene is TRBV6-5, the J gene TRBJ1-6; 11 nucleotides match TRBD1. Trimming took 7 bases from V and 6 from J; bases not matched to a gene: 5. The CDR3 spans 15 residues. Germline CDR1 and CDR2: MNHEY and SVGAGI. CDR3 DNA: TGTGCCAGCAAAGGACAGGGGGCGAGTAATTCACCCCTCCACTTT. Its translation is CASKGQGASNSPLHF.

The sample holds a few counts of this clone. The chain carries TRBV7-8 and TRBJ1-1; 7 positions agree with TRBD1. This CDR3 contains 13 residues. J lost 7 bases, V lost 3 bases, and 5 bases had no gene match. The germline V gene has CDR1 SGHVS and CDR2 FQNEAQ. CDR3 sequence (DNA): TGTGCCAGCAGCTTCAGGGGGGTCCTTGAAGCTTTCTTT. This sequence encodes CASSFRGVLEAFF.

The V gene is TRBV7-9, the J gene TRBJ1-3; unclear D gene. The ends were cut back, 5 bases at V and 3 bases at J, with 8 bases in the middle. There are 13 residues in the CDR3. Germline V lookup: CDR1 SEHNR, CDR2 FQNEAQ (reference sequence). CDR3 bases: TGTGCCAGCAGCCTCGCGGGTGGAAACACCATATATTTT. This translates into CASSLAGGNTIYF.

The chain is built from TRBV2 and TRBJ2-6; D may be TRBD1 (6 bases). V was cut by 7 bases and J by 0 bases, with 16 bases left in between. The CDR3 contains 17 residues. CDR1 SNHLY and CDR2 FYNNEI come from the germline V gene. CDR3 region: CASNWDTPPSGANVLTF. CDR3 nucleotide sequence: TGTGCCAGCAATTGGGACACTCCCCCCTCTGGGGCCAACGTCCTGACTTTC.

V gene TRBV18 combines with J gene TRBJ1-3; D gene unclear. The CDR3 consists of 14 residues. CDR1 is KGHSH and CDR2 is LQKENI in the germline V gene. V lost 3 bases and J lost 3, with 9 bases in between. DNA for the CDR3: TGTGCCAGCTCACCTAGAGGCGATGGAAACACCATATATTTT. Translation: CASSPRGDGNTIYF.

This chain uses TRBV7-9 with TRBJ1-4; 10 bases map to TRBD1. The CDR3 has 17 residues. Per germline, CDR1 SEHNR and CDR2 FQNEAQ (reference sequence). Unmatched junction bases numbered 7, after V lost 5 bases and J lost 1 base. Here the CDR3 DNA reads TGTGCCAGCAGCCTATTGGGACAGGGGAAAACTAATGAAAAACTGTTTTTT. Protein: CASSLLGQGKTNEKLFF.

The CDR3 sequence: CASSLAGGIPSNEQFF. The CDR3 DNA reads as TGCGCCAGCAGCTTGGCGGGTGGAATTCCGTCCAATGAGCAGTTCTTC. The rearrangement joins TRBV5-1 to TRBJ2-1; the D is unclear. The germline V and J ends were trimmed by 0 bases and 6 bases, with 16 bases remaining between them. This CDR3 is built from 16 residues. CDR1 and CDR2 (germline): SGHRS, YFSETQ.